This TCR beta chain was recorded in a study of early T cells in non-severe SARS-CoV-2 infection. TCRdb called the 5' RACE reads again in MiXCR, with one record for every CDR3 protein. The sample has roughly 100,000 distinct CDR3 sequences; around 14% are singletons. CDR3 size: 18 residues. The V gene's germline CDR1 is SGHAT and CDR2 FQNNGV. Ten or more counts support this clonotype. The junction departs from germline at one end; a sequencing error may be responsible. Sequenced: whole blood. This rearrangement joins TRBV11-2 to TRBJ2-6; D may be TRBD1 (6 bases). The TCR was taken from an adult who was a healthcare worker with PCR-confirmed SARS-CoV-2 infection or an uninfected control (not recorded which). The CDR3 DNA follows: TGTGCCAGCAGCCCCTTAGGGGCAGGGGACACTGGGGCCAACGTCCTGATTTTC. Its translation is CASSPLGAGDTGANVLIF.